Listed below are T cell receptor beta chains from one sample, sequenced in a study of vaccination and CD4 T cells after COVID-19. Using its own MiXCR run on the PCR reads, TCRdb lists one record per CDR3 protein. Of around 20,000 distinct CDR3 sequences listed, less than 40% are singletons. Their cognate antigens are unknown. This sample comprised CD4+ T cells from blood, cultured in vitro, obtained about 7 months after SARS-CoV-2 vaccination. All receptors derive from a human donor who had recovered from COVID-19. Both conserved end residues are part of each CDR3. The D gene is left open where the match is weak. Clone size is given for some rows only: seen once, a few or many times, or a class if the clone is expanded.

d_gene	v_gene	j_gene	abundance	CDR3aa	CDR3nt
NA	TRBV10-2	TRBJ1-5	NA	CASSWRQGNQPQHF	TGCGCCAGCAGTTGGAGACAGGGCAATCAGCCCCAGCATTTT
NA	TRBV20-1	TRBJ1-1	few	CSARDSPHTNTEAFF	TGCAGTGCTAGAGATAGTCCACATACTAACACTGAAGCTTTCTTT
NA	TRBV2	TRBJ1-3	once	CASSAWRDNSGNTIYF	TGTGCCAGCAGTGCGTGGCGCGACAACTCTGGAAACACCATATATTTT
NA	TRBV28	TRBJ2-7	NA	CASSPTPNPSDEQYF	TGTGCCAGCAGCCCGACTCCGAACCCCTCCGACGAGCAGTACTTC
TRBD1	TRBV20-1	TRBJ1-6	medium-sized	CSAEDRLPNSPLHF	TGCAGTGCTGAGGACAGGCTACCCAATTCACCCCTCCACTTT
TRBD2	TRBV12-3/TRBV12-4	TRBJ2-7	NA	CASGTSGSYEQYF	TGTGCCAGCGGGACTAGCGGCTCCTACGAGCAGTACTTC
NA	TRBV19	TRBJ2-5	NA	CASSIRETQYF	TGTGCCAGTAGTATCCGGGAGACCCAGTACTTC
NA	TRBV7-2	TRBJ2-4	NA	CASSDRVGRNIQYF	TGTGCCAGCAGCGACAGGGTCGGGAGAAACATTCAGTACTTC
TRBD2	TRBV20-1	TRBJ2-1	NA	CSARQPLAAAYNEQFF	TGCAGTGCTAGACAACCACTAGCGGCGGCCTACAATGAGCAGTTCTTC
TRBD1	TRBV24-1	TRBJ1-2	NA	CATSESGQGAFGYTF	TGTGCCACCAGTGAGTCGGGACAGGGGGCGTTTGGCTACACCTTC
NA	TRBV24-1	TRBJ2-5	NA	CATSDFSANQETQYF	TGTGCCACCAGTGATTTTTCGGCGAATCAAGAGACCCAGTACTTC